Listed below are T cell receptor beta chains from one sample, sequenced in a study of yellow fever vaccine responses in identical twins. TCRdb fed the RT-PCR reads into MiXCR, producing one record per CDR3 protein. Here the sample spans some 15,000 distinct CDR3 sequences, roughly 80% being singletons. This specimen was T cells from blood (PBMCs), unsorted or a sorted subset (not recorded which), taken before or after yellow fever vaccination (not recorded which). These receptors were taken from a woman aged 18-30 years who received the yellow fever vaccine. Each CDR3 is given with its conserved first and last residue. Fields, in order: V gene, D gene, CDR3 length, J gene, CDR3 protein, CDR3 DNA. The D gene is left open where the match is weak.

V: TRBV5-1; D: .; length: 14; J: TRBJ2-5; CDR3: CASSLVGGEETQYF; DNA: TGCGCCAGCAGCTTGGTGGGCGGGGAAGAGACCCAGTACTTC
V: TRBV10-3; D: TRBD1; length: 17; J: TRBJ1-1; CDR3: CAISESVRDRDNTEAFF; DNA: TGTGCCATCAGTGAGTCAGTCCGGGACAGGGACAACACTGAAGCTTTCTTT
V: TRBV7-2; D: .; length: 15; J: TRBJ2-7; CDR3: CASSLAQISSYEQYF; DNA: TGTGCCAGCAGCTTAGCCCAGATCAGCTCCTACGAGCAGTACTTC
V: TRBV7-1; D: TRBD1; length: 15; J: TRBJ2-1; CDR3: CASSSSGQGNNEQFF; DNA: TGTGCCAGCAGCTCGTCGGGACAGGGTAACAATGAGCAGTTCTTC
V: TRBV18; D: TRBD2; length: 17; J: TRBJ2-5; CDR3: CASSPIAGGPGKETQYF; DNA: TGTGCCAGCTCACCAATAGCGGGGGGACCGGGTAAAGAGACCCAGTACTTC
V: TRBV5-1; D: .; length: 15; J: TRBJ2-2; CDR3: CASSFTLGFTGELFF; DNA: TGCGCCAGCAGCTTCACACTGGGGTTCACCGGGGAGCTGTTTTTT
V: TRBV2; D: .; length: 15; J: TRBJ2-5; CDR3: CASRATGRVQETQYF; DNA: TGTGCCAGCAGAGCCACAGGGAGGGTCCAAGAGACCCAGTACTTC
V: TRBV2; D: .; length: 16; J: TRBJ1-1; CDR3: CASSEGANPVYTEAFF; DNA: TGTGCCAGCAGTGAAGGGGCCAACCCTGTGTACACTGAAGCTTTCTTT
V: TRBV7-2; D: .; length: 15; J: TRBJ1-6; CDR3: CASSLVGGKHSPLHF; DNA: TGTGCCAGCAGCTTAGTCGGGGGGAAGCACTCACCCCTCCACTTT
V: TRBV18; D: .; length: 14; J: TRBJ1-2; CDR3: CASSPGAALYGYTF; DNA: TGTGCCAGCTCACCAGGGGCAGCCCTCTATGGCTACACCTTC
V: TRBV29-1; D: TRBD1; length: 13; J: TRBJ2-5; CDR3: CSVGDSPRETQYF; DNA: TGCAGCGTTGGGGACAGCCCACGGGAGACCCAGTACTTC
V: TRBV29-1; D: .; length: 12; J: TRBJ2-3; CDR3: CSVVGGQDTQYF; DNA: TGCAGCGTTGTTGGAGGTCAGGATACGCAGTATTTT
V: TRBV24-1; D: .; length: 15; J: TRBJ2-3; CDR3: CATSTDDANTDTQYF; DNA: TGTGCCACATCGACAGACGACGCTAACACAGATACGCAGTATTTT
V: TRBV28; D: .; length: 12; J: TRBJ2-1; CDR3: CASSFSSGEQFF; DNA: TGTGCCAGCAGTTTTTCGTCTGGCGAGCAGTTCTTC
V: TRBV29-1; D: .; length: 14; J: TRBJ2-3; CDR3: CSVVLAASTDTQYF; DNA: TGCAGCGTTGTACTGGCCGCTAGCACAGATACGCAGTATTTT